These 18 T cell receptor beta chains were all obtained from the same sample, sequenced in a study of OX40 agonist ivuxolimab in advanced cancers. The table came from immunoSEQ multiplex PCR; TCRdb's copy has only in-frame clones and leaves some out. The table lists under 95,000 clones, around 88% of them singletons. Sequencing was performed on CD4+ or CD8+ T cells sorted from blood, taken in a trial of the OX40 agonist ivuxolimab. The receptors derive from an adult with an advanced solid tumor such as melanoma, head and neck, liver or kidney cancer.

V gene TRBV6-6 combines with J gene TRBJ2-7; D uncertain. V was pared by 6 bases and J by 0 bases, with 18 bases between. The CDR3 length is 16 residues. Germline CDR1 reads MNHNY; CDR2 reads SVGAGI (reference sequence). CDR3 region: CASSQVGRGSSYEQYF. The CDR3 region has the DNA TGTGCCAGCAGCCAAGTAGGGCGTGGTAGCTCCTACGAGCAGTACTTC.

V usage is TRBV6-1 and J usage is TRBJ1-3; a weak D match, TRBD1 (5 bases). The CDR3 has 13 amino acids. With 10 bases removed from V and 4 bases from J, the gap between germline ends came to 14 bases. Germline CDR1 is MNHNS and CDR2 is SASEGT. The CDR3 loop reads CANQGALGNTIYF. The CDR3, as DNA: TGTGCCAACCAGGGAGCGTTGGGAAACACCATATATTTT.

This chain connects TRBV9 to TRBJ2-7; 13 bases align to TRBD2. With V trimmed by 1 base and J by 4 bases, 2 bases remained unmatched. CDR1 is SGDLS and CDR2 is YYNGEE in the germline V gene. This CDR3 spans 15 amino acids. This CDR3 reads CASSVTSGGVYEQYF. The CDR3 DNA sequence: TGTGCCAGCAGCGTAACTAGCGGGGGGGTTTACGAGCAGTACTTC.

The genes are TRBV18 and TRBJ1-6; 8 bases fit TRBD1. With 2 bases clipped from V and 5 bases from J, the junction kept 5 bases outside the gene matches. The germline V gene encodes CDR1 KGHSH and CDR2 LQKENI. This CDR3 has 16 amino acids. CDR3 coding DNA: TGTGCCAGCTCACCAGGACAGGGCCGCGATAATTCACCCCTCCACTTT. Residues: CASSPGQGRDNSPLHF.

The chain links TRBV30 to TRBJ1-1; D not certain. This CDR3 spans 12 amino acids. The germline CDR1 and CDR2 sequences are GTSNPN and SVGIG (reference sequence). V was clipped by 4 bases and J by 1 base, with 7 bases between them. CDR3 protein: CAWKQQNTEAFF. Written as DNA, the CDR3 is TGTGCCTGGAAGCAGCAGAACACTGAAGCTTTCTTT.

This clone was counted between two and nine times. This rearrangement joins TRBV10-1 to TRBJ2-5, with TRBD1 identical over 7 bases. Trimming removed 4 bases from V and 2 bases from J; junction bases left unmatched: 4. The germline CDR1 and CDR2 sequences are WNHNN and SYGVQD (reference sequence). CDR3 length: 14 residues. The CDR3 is CASSGQGAQETQYF. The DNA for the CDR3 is TGCGCCAGCAGTGGACAGGGAGCTCAAGAGACCCAGTACTTC.

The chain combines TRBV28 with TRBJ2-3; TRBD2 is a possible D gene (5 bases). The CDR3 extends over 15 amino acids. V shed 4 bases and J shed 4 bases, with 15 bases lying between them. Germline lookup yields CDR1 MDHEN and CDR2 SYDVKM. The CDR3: CASSYKGEEADTQYF. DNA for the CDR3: TGTGCCAGCAGTTATAAGGGAGAGGAGGCAGATACGCAGTATTTT.

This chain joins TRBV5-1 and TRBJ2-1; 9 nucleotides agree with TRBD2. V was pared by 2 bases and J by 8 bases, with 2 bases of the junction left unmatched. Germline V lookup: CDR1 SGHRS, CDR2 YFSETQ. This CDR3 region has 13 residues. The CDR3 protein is CASSFAGGDEQFF. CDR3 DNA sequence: TGCGCCAGCAGCTTCGCGGGAGGGGATGAGCAGTTCTTC.

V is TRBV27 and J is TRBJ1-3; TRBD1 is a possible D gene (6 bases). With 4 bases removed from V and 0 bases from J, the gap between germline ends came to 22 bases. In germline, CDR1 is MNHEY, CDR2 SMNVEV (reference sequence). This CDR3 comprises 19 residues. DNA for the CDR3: TGTGCCAGCAGTTCCGGTCCCCTCGGGACACGAAACTCTGGAAACACCATATATTTT. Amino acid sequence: CASSSGPLGTRNSGNTIYF.

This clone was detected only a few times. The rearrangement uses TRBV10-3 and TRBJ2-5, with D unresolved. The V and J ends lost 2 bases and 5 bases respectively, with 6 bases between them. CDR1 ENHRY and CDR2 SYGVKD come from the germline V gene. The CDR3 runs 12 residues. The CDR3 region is CAISEPRETQYF. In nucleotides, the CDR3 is TGTGCCATCAGTGAGCCACGGGAGACCCAGTACTTC.

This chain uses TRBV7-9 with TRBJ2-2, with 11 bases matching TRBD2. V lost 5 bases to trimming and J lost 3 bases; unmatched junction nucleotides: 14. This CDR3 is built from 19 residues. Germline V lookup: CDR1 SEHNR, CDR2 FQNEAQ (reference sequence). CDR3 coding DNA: TGTGCCAGCAGCGATCCTGCTCTAGCGGGAGGCTGGGACACCGGGGAGCTGTTTTTT. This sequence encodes CASSDPALAGGWDTGELFF.

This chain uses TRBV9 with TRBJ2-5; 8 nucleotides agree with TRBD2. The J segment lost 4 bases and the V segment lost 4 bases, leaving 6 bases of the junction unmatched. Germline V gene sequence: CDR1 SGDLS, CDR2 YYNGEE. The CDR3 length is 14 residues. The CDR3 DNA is TGTGCCAGCAGCTCCAGCGGGAGTCTAGAGACCCAGTACTTC. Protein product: CASSSSGSLETQYF.

CDR3 protein: CASSFEGGIGGELFF. The CDR3 DNA is TGTGCCAGCAGCTTCGAAGGGGGGATCGGCGGGGAGCTGTTTTTT. The chain recombines TRBV9 with TRBJ2-2, with D perhaps TRBD1 or TRBD2 (6 bases each). This CDR3 has 15 residues. The V gene's germline CDR1 is SGDLS and CDR2 YYNGEE. V was cut by 4 bases and J by 7 bases, with 17 bases left in between.

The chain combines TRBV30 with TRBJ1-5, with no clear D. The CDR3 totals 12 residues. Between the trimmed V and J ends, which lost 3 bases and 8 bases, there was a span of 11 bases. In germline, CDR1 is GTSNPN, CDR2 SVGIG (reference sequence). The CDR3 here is CAWSAEEKPQHF. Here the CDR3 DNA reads TGTGCCTGGAGCGCGGAGGAAAAGCCCCAGCATTTT.

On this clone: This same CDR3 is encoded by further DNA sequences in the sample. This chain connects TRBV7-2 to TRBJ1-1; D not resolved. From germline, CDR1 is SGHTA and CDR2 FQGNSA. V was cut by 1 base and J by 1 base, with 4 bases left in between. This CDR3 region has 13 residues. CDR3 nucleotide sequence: TGTGCCAGCAGCTTAGGACGGAACACTGAAGCTTTCTTT. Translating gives CASSLGRNTEAFF.

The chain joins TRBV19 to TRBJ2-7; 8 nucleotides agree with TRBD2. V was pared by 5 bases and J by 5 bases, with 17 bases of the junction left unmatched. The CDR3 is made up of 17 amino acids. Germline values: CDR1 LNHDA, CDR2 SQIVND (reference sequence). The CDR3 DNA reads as TGTGCCAGTAGTCCGCACCGCCCCAAGCGGGAGATCGACGAGCAGTACTTC. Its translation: CASSPHRPKREIDEQYF.

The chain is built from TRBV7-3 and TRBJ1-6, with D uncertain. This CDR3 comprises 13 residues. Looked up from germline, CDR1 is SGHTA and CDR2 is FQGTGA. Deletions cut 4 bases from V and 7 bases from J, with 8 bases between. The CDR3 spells CASSSQPNSPLHF. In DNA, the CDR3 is TGTGCCAGCAGCTCACAGCCGAATTCACCCCTCCACTTT.

Here the CDR3 DNA reads TGTGCCAGCATGGTGGGAGGGCCCGGGGCCAACGTCCTGACTTTC. Its protein is CASMVGGPGANVLTF. This chain joins TRBV25-1 and TRBJ2-6; 7 nucleotides match TRBD2. The CDR3 contains 15 residues. The V and J ends lost 7 bases and 4 bases, in that order; junction bases with no gene match: 7. Per germline, CDR1 MGHDK and CDR2 SYGVNS.